This is a list of T cell receptor beta chains from one sample in a study of T-cell reconstitution after alpha-beta-depleted transplantation in children. A single record per CDR3 protein comes from TCRdb applying MiXCR to the PCR reads. Here the sample spans a few hundred thousand distinct CDR3 sequences, 25% being singletons. This sample comprised PBMCs, obtained before TCRalphabeta/CD19-depleted stem cell transplant. These receptors were obtained from a girl aged 2 to 9 with Fanconi anemia, due to receive a stem cell transplant. CDR3s include the opening cysteine and the closing phenylalanine or tryptophan.

j_call v_call cdr3_aa
TRBJ2-1 TRBV20-1 CSASYLAGYNEQFF
TRBJ1-2 TRBV20-1 CSAEWGDYGYTF
TRBJ2-2 TRBV19 CASRDWTGELFF
TRBJ2-7 TRBV10-3 CAISESGSPEQYF
TRBJ2-1 TRBV5-1 CASSPGLAGAHLWNEQFF
TRBJ2-1 TRBV27 CASRIRRGGDNEQFF
TRBJ2-1 TRBV15 CATSPGIQSSYNEQFF
TRBJ2-7 TRBV7-2 CASSLGTGAEQYF
TRBJ2-7 TRBV20-1 CSARVPNRVAEQYF
TRBJ2-2 TRBV7-9 CASSLRLANTGELFF
TRBJ2-2 TRBV24-1 CATSSVAGTRGTGELFF
TRBJ2-3 TRBV29-1 CSVDRSTDTQYF
TRBJ2-7 TRBV29-1 CSVEEHPYEQYF
TRBJ2-5 TRBV20-1 CSAGDWKETQYF
TRBJ2-3 TRBV29-1 CSVEDGTRSDTQYF
TRBJ2-4 TRBV20-1 CSVRPADLAKNIQYF
TRBJ2-2 TRBV10-1 CASSEGTENTGELFF
TRBJ2-3 TRBV6-6 CASIEYQADTQYF
TRBJ2-1 TRBV19 CASSISGTSKFF
TRBJ1-6 TRBV20-1 CSARIDRVNSPLHF
TRBJ2-1 TRBV6-2/TRBV6-3 CASSYEGGSYNEQFF
TRBJ1-2 TRBV7-9 CASSRQSDRSYSYTF
TRBJ2-1 TRBV20-1 CSASPRQVTHSYNEQFF
TRBJ2-1 TRBV5-1 CASSGEDYYNEQFF
TRBJ1-6 TRBV5-5 CASSLFQLNSPLHF
TRBJ2-3 TRBV7-2 CASSLVRGGLDTQYF
TRBJ2-1 TRBV12-3/TRBV12-4 CASSSTPYNEQFF
TRBJ2-1 TRBV5-1 CASSLTILTYNEQFF
TRBJ2-5 TRBV28 CASRPGGDQETQYF
TRBJ1-5 TRBV20-1 CSARGGGDRSNQPQHF
TRBJ2-7 TRBV21-1 CASSEGLAGPTYEQYF
TRBJ1-2 TRBV11-2 CASSSQGPYYGYTF
TRBJ2-1 TRBV20-1 CSAQGLAGTYNEQFF
TRBJ2-5 TRBV20-1 CSAIEDPGQYF
TRBJ2-3 TRBV6-1 CASAKRGGVPDTQYF
TRBJ2-5 TRBV20-1 CSARTDYSEAQYF
TRBJ2-6 TRBV29-1 CSVLLAGVAGANVLTF
TRBJ2-7 TRBV6-1 CASSPIGASGSEQYF
TRBJ2-4 TRBV9 CASSASGRNKNIQYF
TRBJ1-5 TRBV20-1 CSAGNGLDQPQHF
TRBJ2-5 TRBV20-1 CSATIEETQYF
TRBJ2-3 TRBV2 CASSESGGSTDTQYF
TRBJ2-1 TRBV20-1 CSARESTAVSHFF
TRBJ2-3 TRBV11-3 CASSLGTESTDTQYF
TRBJ2-3 TRBV12-3/TRBV12-4 CASSALGLAGTNFSTDTQYF
TRBJ2-3 TRBV7-2 CASSLGARSDTQYF
TRBJ1-1 TRBV4-2 CASSQERVSAEAFF
TRBJ1-1 TRBV10-3 CAISGQGRDTEAFF
TRBJ2-1 TRBV24-1 CAASYLPGIEGRISYNEQFF
TRBJ1-1 TRBV20-1 CSAMGRPNTEAFF
TRBJ2-1 TRBV15 CATSRDPPLRRGGRNEQFF
TRBJ2-5 TRBV12-5 CASGSGQEGRQETQYF
TRBJ2-1 TRBV7-9 CASRQTSGRVRNEQFF
TRBJ2-7 TRBV20-1 CSARSKGVFRLVYEQYF